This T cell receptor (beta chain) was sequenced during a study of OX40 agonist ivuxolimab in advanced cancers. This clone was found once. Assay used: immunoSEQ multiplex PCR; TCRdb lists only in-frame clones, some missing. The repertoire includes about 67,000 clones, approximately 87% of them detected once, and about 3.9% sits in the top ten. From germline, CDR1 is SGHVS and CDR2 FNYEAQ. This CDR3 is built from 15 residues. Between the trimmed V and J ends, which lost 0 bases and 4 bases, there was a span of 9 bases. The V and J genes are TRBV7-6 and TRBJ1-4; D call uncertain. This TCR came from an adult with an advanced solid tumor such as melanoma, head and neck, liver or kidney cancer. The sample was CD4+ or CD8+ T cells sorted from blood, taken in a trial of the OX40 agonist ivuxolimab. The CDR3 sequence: CASSLARTGNEKLFF. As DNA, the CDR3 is TGTGCCAGCAGCTTAGCGCGGACTGGTAATGAAAAACTGTTTTTT.